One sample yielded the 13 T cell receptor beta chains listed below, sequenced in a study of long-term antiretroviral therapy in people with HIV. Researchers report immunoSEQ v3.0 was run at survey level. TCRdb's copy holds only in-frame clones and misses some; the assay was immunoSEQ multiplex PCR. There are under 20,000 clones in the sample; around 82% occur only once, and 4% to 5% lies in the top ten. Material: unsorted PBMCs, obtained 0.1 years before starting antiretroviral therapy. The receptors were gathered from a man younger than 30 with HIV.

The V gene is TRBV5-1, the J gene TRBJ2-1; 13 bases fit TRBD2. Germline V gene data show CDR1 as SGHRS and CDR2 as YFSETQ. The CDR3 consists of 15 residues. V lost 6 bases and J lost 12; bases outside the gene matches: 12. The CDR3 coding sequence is TGCGCCAGCACCCGGACTAGCGGGAGTGTTGGCGGGCAGTTCTTC. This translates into CASTRTSGSVGGQFF.

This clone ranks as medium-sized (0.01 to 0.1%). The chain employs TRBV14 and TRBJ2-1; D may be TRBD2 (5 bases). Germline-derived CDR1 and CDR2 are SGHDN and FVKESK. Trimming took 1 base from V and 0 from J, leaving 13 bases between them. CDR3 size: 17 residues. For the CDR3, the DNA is TGTGCCAGCAGCCAAGGGGTACTGAGCGGCTCCTACAATGAGCAGTTCTTC. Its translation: CASSQGVLSGSYNEQFF.

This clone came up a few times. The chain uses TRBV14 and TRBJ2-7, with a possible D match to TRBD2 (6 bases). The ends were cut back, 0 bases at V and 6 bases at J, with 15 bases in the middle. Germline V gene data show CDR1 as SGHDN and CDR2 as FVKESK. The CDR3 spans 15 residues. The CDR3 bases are TGTGCCAGCAGCCAAGAACGGGGGTTACTCCGCGAGCAGTACTTC. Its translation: CASSQERGLLREQYF.

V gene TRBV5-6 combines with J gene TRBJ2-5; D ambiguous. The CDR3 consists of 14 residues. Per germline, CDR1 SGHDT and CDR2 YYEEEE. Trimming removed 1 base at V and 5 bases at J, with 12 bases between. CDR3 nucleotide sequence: TGTGCCAGCAGCTTGACGGTCCTCGATGAGACCCAGTACTTC. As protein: CASSLTVLDETQYF.

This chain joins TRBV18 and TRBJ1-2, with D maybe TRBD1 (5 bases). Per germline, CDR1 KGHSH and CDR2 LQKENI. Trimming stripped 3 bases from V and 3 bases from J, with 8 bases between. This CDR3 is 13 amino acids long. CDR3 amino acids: CASSPGVDYGYTF. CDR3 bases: TGTGCCAGCTCACCGGGGGTGGACTATGGCTACACCTTC.

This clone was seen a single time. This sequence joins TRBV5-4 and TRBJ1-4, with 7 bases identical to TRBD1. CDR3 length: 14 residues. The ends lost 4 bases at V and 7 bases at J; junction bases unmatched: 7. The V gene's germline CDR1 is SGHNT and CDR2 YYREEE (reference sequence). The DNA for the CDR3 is TGTGCCAGCAGCCCCCGACAGGGTAGTGAAAAACTGTTTTTT. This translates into CASSPRQGSEKLFF.

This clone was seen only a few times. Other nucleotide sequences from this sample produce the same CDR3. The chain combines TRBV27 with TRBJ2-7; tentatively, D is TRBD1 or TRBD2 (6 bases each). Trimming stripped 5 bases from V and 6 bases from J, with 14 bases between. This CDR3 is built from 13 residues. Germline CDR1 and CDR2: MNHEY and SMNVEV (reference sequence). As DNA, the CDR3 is TGTGCCAGCAGTCCCCCGGGGGCTCTCGAGCAGTACTTC. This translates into CASSPPGALEQYF.

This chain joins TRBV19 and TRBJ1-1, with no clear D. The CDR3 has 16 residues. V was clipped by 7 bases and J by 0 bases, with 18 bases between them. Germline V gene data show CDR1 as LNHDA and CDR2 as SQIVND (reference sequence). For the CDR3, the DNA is TGTGCCAGTAATGCGCAGACTCCAAAGTTGAACACTGAAGCTTTCTTT. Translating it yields CASNAQTPKLNTEAFF.

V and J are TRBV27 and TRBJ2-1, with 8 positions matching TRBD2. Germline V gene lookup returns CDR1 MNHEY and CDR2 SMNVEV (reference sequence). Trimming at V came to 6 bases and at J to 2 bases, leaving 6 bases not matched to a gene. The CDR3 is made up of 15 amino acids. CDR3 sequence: CASRESGSPYNEQFF. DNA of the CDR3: TGTGCCAGCAGGGAGAGCGGGAGTCCCTACAATGAGCAGTTCTTC.

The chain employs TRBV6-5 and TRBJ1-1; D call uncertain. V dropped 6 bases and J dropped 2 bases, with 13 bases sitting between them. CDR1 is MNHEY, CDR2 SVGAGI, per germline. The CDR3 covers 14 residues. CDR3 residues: CASRAGPTNTEAFF. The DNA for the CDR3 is TGTGCCAGCAGGGCCGGGCCAACTAACACTGAAGCTTTCTTT.

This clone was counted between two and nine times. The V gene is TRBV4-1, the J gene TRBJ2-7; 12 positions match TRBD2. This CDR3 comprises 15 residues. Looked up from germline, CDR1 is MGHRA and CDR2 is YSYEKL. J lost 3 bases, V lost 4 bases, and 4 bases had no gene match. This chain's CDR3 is CASSLTSGGFYEQYF. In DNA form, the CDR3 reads TGCGCCAGCAGCCTGACTAGCGGGGGCTTCTACGAGCAGTACTTC.

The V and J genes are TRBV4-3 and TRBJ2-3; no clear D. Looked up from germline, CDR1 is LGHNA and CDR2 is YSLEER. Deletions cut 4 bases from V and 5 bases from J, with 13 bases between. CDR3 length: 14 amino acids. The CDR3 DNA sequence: TGCGCCAGCAGCCGGAACGTAGAGGAAGATACGCAGTATTTT. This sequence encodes CASSRNVEEDTQYF.

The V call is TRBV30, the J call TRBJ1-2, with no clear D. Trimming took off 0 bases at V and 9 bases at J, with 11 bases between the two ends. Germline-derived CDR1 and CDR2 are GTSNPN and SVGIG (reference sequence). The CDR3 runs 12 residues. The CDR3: CAWSVLEGSYTF. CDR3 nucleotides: TGTGCCTGGAGTGTCCTGGAGGGTAGCTACACCTTC.